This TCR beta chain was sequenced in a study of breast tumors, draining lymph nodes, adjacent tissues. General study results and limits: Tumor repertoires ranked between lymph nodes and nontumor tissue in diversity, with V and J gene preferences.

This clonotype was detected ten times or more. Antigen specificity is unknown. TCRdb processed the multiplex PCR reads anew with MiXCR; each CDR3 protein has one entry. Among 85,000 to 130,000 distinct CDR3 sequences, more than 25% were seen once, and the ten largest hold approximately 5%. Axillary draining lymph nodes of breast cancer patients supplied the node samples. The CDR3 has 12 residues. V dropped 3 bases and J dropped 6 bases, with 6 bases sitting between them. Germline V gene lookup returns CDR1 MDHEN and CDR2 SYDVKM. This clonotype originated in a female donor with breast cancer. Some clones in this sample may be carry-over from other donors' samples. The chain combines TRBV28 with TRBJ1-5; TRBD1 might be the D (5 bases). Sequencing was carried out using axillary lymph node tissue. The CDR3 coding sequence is TGTGCCAGCAGTTTGAGGGGTCAGCCCCAGCATTTT. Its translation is CASSLRGQPQHF.